These 7 T cell receptor beta chains came from one sample sequenced in a study of blood T cells in healthy people across ages. Then a second PCR, running about 6 to 12 cycles, was carried out with a sample-barcoded 5' primer and a J-beta primer mix. Each CDR3 protein is one row after TCRdb ran MiXCR on the 5' RACE reads. The sample holds about 2 million distinct CDR3 sequences; just under 50% are singletons and the top ten take about 2.1%. Input material: blood. These receptors all come from a middle-aged woman in good health.

The chain couples TRBV5-5 to TRBJ1-5, with unresolved D. In germline, CDR1 is SGHKS, CDR2 YYEKEE (reference sequence). The germline V and J ends were trimmed by 2 bases and 3 bases, with 15 bases remaining between them. This CDR3 comprises 16 residues. The DNA for the CDR3 is TGTGCCAGCAGCTTTTCGGCCCTGGGTTTCAATCAGCCCCAGCATTTT. Translation: CASSFSALGFNQPQHF.

The chain combines TRBV7-9 with TRBJ1-2; 7 nucleotides align to TRBD1. CDR1 and CDR2 from the germline V gene are SEHNR and FQNEAQ (reference sequence). The CDR3 loop spans 15 amino acids. The trim removed 5 bases at V and 6 bases at J, leaving 12 bases unmatched. The CDR3 protein is CASSARGGGQDGYTF. The DNA for the CDR3 is TGTGCCAGCAGCGCCCGGGGGGGCGGACAGGATGGCTACACCTTC.

Comments on this clonotype: Compared with germline, one end of the junction differs, possibly owing to a read error. V gene TRBV4-1 combines with J gene TRBJ1-6, with a weak D call TRBD1 (6 bases). This CDR3 spans 17 amino acids. CDR1 and CDR2 (germline): MGHRA, YSYEKL. The CDR3: CASSQGSRDTYNSPLHF. The CDR3 nucleotides are TGCGCCAGCAGTCAAGGGTCCAGGGACACATATAATTCACCCCTCCACTTT.

About this clonotype itself: Compared with germline, one end of the junction differs, possibly owing to a read error. The V gene is TRBV7-7, the J gene TRBJ2-6; D not certain. Germline V gene lookup returns CDR1 SSHAT and CDR2 FNYEAQ (reference sequence). The CDR3 has 16 amino acids. CDR3 region: CASSLSRVTGANVLTF. The CDR3 coding sequence is TGTGCTAGCAGCTTATCAAGGGTAACTGGGGCCAACGTCCTGACTTTC.

The gene calls are TRBV6-5 and TRBJ2-7; the match to TRBD1 covers 7 bases. CDR1 is MNHEY and CDR2 is SVGAGI in the germline V gene. CDR3 length: 16 residues. Trimming took 6 bases from V and 2 from J; bases not matched to a gene: 13. Written as DNA, the CDR3 is TGTGCCAGCAGCGGATTACAGGGGACCCCTGCCTACGAGCAGTACTTC. Residues: CASSGLQGTPAYEQYF.

In its sample, this clonotype was seen once. The rearrangement uses TRBV6-5 and TRBJ2-7; possible D gene TRBD1, 5 bases. The CDR3 spans 14 residues. Germline CDR1 is MNHEY and CDR2 is SVGAGI. V was clipped by 6 bases and J by 2 bases, with 14 bases between them. CDR3 amino acids: CASRLDSLAYEQYF. The CDR3 DNA reads as TGTGCCAGCAGACTCGACAGTCTAGCCTACGAGCAGTACTTC.

A remark on this clonotype: Mismatch with germline at one junction end may stem from a read error. The rearrangement joins TRBV29-1 to TRBJ2-5; TRBD2 is a possible D gene (5 bases). Germline CDR1 and CDR2: SQVTM and ANQGSEA. CDR3 length: 12 residues. CDR3 nucleotide sequence: TGCAACGTTGTCCGCCGGGGAGAGACCCAGTACTTC. Amino acid sequence: CNVVRRGETQYF.